The 14 T cell receptor beta chains below were found in one sample sequenced in a study of CD8+ T cells in alopecia areata. Sequencing relied on a cDNA template that was reverse transcribed from extracted RNA. Repertoires were generated with immunoSEQ multiplex PCR, while TCRdb's copy carries only in-frame clones and drops some. The repertoire holds over 150,000 clones, with about 55% as singletons. Regarding treatment: oral pan-JAK inhibitor, 5-10 mg twice daily. This sample comprised CD8+ T cells sorted from blood, obtained at week 24, from a patient treated with tofacitinib. The receptor source for this set is a human donor with alopecia areata.

The chain links TRBV29-1 to TRBJ1-2, with unresolved D. The ends were cut back, 7 bases at V and 7 bases at J, with 13 bases in the middle. This CDR3 spans 11 amino acids. Germline V gene sequence: CDR1 SQVTM, CDR2 ANQGSEA. The DNA of the CDR3 is TGCAGCGCCGGGCAGGAGGGTGGCTACACCTTC. It translates to CSAGQEGGYTF.

This chain joins TRBV27 and TRBJ1-5; tentatively, D is TRBD1 (5 bases). Trimming removed 5 bases from V and 7 bases from J, with 18 bases in between. This CDR3 region has 15 residues. Germline values: CDR1 MNHEY, CDR2 SMNVEV (reference sequence). CDR3 in amino acids: CASSLSGTGNQPQHF. The CDR3 DNA follows: TGTGCCAGCAGTCTGTCCGGGACGGGGAACCAGCCCCAGCATTTT.

The chain is built from TRBV4-3 and TRBJ1-2, with D perhaps TRBD1 (6 bases). Germline assignment: CDR1 LGHNA and CDR2 YSLEER. Between the trimmed V and J ends, which lost 1 base and 8 bases, there was a span of 17 bases. The CDR3 runs 15 residues. The CDR3 loop reads CASSQGLGGPEGYTF. The CDR3 bases are TGCGCCAGCAGCCAAGGCCTGGGGGGCCCGGAGGGCTACACCTTC.

The chain couples TRBV30 to TRBJ2-7; the D is unclear. The V gene's germline CDR1 is GTSNPN and CDR2 SVGIG (reference sequence). CDR3 length: 13 residues. The V and J ends lost 2 bases and 1 base respectively, with 9 bases between them. CDR3 coding DNA: TGTGCCTGGAGTTCCGGCATTTCCTACGAGCAGTACTTC. The encoded protein is CAWSSGISYEQYF.

This clone was detected once. J is TRBJ2-1 and V is TRBV28; 12 bases map to TRBD2. The CDR3 is 14 residues long. Germline CDR1 MDHEN, CDR2 SYDVKM. V was clipped by 0 bases and J by 14 bases; unmatched bases: 5. CDR3 in amino acids: CASSLWTSGGLKFF. The CDR3 DNA reads TGTGCCAGCAGTTTATGGACTAGCGGGGGCCTTAAGTTCTTC.

J is TRBJ2-3 and V is TRBV29-1, with TRBD2 matching over 9 bases. This CDR3 region has 13 residues. Germline V gene sequence: CDR1 SQVTM, CDR2 ANQGSEA. The V gene end was trimmed by 5 bases and the J gene end by 2 bases; junction bases not matched to a gene: 2. The CDR3 region is CSVSGGSTDTQYF. The CDR3 DNA sequence: TGCAGCGTTAGCGGGGGGTCCACAGATACGCAGTATTTT.

There are a few counts of this clone. The V gene is TRBV5-1, the J gene TRBJ2-7, with D perhaps TRBD1 (6 bases). Between the trimmed V and J ends, which lost 4 bases and 0 bases, there was a span of 17 bases. The CDR3 covers 16 residues. Germline V gene lookup returns CDR1 SGHRS and CDR2 YFSETQ. The CDR3 is CASSLTGSQSSYEQYF. Written as DNA, the CDR3 is TGCGCCAGCAGCCTAACAGGGTCCCAGAGCTCCTACGAGCAGTACTTC. Full variable domain (remainder filled in from reference TRBV5-1 and TRBJ2-7): KAGVTQTPRYLIKTRGQQVTLSCSPISGHRSVSWYQQTPGQGLQFLFEYFSETQRNKGNFPGRFSGRQFSNSRSEMNVSTLELGDSALYLCASSLTGSQSSYEQYFGPGTRLTVT.

J is TRBJ2-2 and V is TRBV6-5, with a possible D match to TRBD1 (6 bases). Germline values: CDR1 MNHEY, CDR2 SVGAGI. This CDR3 spans 15 amino acids. The V gene lost 5 bases and the J gene lost 6 bases, with 16 bases spanning the gap. CDR3 nucleotides: TGTGCCAGCAGTCCCTACTCAGGGGTCGCCGGGGAGCTGTTTTTT. Encoded protein: CASSPYSGVAGELFF.

The chain combines TRBV4-3 with TRBJ2-2; D unresolved. Germline CDR1 LGHNA, CDR2 YSLEER. The length of the CDR3 is 14 residues. The V and J ends lost 0 bases and 6 bases respectively, with 8 bases between them. CDR3 DNA: TGCGCCAGCAGCCAAGATAAGGGATCCGGGGAGCTGTTTTTT. Translation gives CASSQDKGSGELFF.

The CDR3 region is CASSPSVGYTF. CDR3 DNA: TGTGCCAGCAGCCCCTCAGTTGGCTACACCTTC. J is TRBJ1-2 and V is TRBV7-9; D remains ambiguous. Per germline, CDR1 SEHNR and CDR2 FQNEAQ (reference sequence). The V end was cut by 5 bases, the J end by 7 bases, with 8 bases between. CDR3 size: 11 residues.

The table lists this clone with a few counts. V and J are TRBV11-2 and TRBJ2-7, with 7 bases fitting TRBD1. The germline CDR1 and CDR2 sequences are SGHAT and FQNNGV. This CDR3 is built from 14 residues. V was pared by 1 base and J by 4 bases, with 4 bases of the junction left unmatched. CDR3 sequence: CASSLGGTEYEQYF. The CDR3 bases are TGTGCCAGCAGCTTAGGGGGGACAGAGTACGAGCAGTACTTC.

This clone was seen a few times. The rearrangement joins TRBV27 to TRBJ2-1; possible D gene TRBD2, 6 bases. CDR1 is MNHEY, CDR2 SMNVEV, per germline (reference sequence). Between the trimmed V and J ends, which lost 2 bases and 7 bases, there was a span of 9 bases. There are 13 residues in the CDR3. The CDR3 loop is CASSLTSRNEQFF. CDR3 DNA sequence: TGTGCCAGCAGTTTAACTAGCCGTAATGAGCAGTTCTTC.

V and J are TRBV9 and TRBJ2-7; no definite D call. Germline V gene data show CDR1 as SGDLS and CDR2 as YYNGEE. V gave up 3 bases and J gave up 7 bases, with 14 bases separating them. This CDR3 is 13 amino acids long. CDR3: CASSATESREQYF. In nucleotides, the CDR3 is TGTGCCAGCAGCGCCACAGAATCGAGGGAGCAGTACTTC.

This clone was found a few times. The chain couples TRBV9 to TRBJ1-2, with TRBD1 matching over 9 bases. CDR1 is SGDLS, CDR2 YYNGEE, per germline. The CDR3 extends over 16 amino acids. With V trimmed by 3 bases and J by 7 bases, 13 bases remained unmatched. CDR3 sequence (DNA): TGTGCCAGCAGCGCTAGGTCCCGGGACAGGGTTGGTGGCTACACCTTC. Residues: CASSARSRDRVGGYTF. Based on the CDR3 plus reference TRBV9 and TRBJ1-2, the full variable domain is DSGVTQTPKHLITATGQRVTLRCSPRSGDLSVYWYQQSLDQGLQFLIQYYNGEERAKGNILERFSAQQFPDLHSELNLSSLELGDSALYFCASSARSRDRVGGYTFGSGTRLTVV.